This T cell receptor beta chain was documented in a study of cytomegalovirus exposure and HLA in healthy donors. 13 Jbeta primers and 60 Vbeta primers were used for the PCR. Profiling relied on immunoSEQ multiplex PCR, and the TCRdb table lists in-frame clones only, not all of them. This table has some 150,000 clones, roughly four fifths appearing once. The germline V gene has CDR1 LGHNA and CDR2 YNFKEQ. Trimming cost V 0 bases and J 3 bases, with 15 bases left between them. This CDR3 contains 16 residues. General study points: Common viral pathogens (according to a later analysis) appeared linked to several of the most significant clusters. About 87% or about 30% of the time was how often most TCR beta V segments were productive, according to an earlier analysis.

Regarding this clone: Antigen: not known.

The V and J genes are TRBV4-2 and TRBJ2-7; no clear D gene. Specimen: PBMCs. The clonotype comes from a man between 18 and 35 years old in good health and CMV-seropositive. The CDR3 sequence: CASSQDSAYGYYEQYF. The DNA of the CDR3 is TGTGCCAGCAGCCAAGATTCGGCCTACGGGTACTACGAGCAGTACTTC.